The 13 T cell receptor beta chains given below trace back to one sample, sequenced in a study of PD-1 blockade in classical Hodgkin lymphoma. The sample's time point: cycle 4 day 1 (C4D1), after more than 5 weeks of nivolumab. In every patient, relapse followed autologous stem cell transplantation, while exposure to brentuximab vedotin differed. Using immunoSEQ multiplex PCR, the repertoire was profiled, and TCRdb retains in-frame clones only, with some absent. The sample lists approximately 24,000 clones; about 86% were seen once. The input for sequencing was peripheral blood mononuclear cells (PBMCs), taken before the fourth cycle of nivolumab. The origin of the receptors is a human donor with classical Hodgkin lymphoma.

The J gene is TRBJ1-2, the V gene TRBV27; TRBD1 matches at 10 bases. CDR1 MNHEY and CDR2 SMNVEV come from the germline V gene (reference sequence). The CDR3 extends over 17 amino acids. J lost 0 bases, V lost 4 bases, and 8 bases had no gene match. The CDR3 nucleotides are TGTGCCAGCAGTTCCCTCCGGGACAGGGGAGCTAACTATGGCTACACCTTC. It encodes CASSSLRDRGANYGYTF.

This sequence joins TRBV7-9 and TRBJ2-1, with 7 bases matching TRBD2. This CDR3 comprises 16 residues. The germline CDR1 and CDR2 sequences are SEHNR and FQNEAQ (reference sequence). The J segment lost 5 bases and the V segment lost 1 base, leaving 8 bases of the junction unmatched. The CDR3 DNA follows: TGTGCCAGCAGCTTAGTTGCGGGGGACGGTCACAATGAGCAGTTCTTC. Its translation is CASSLVAGDGHNEQFF. The full variable domain, completed using reference TRBV7-9 and TRBJ2-1, is DTGVSQNPRHKITKRGQNVTFRCDPISEHNRLYWYRQTLGQGPEFLTYFQNEAQLEKSRLLSDRFSAERPKGSFSTLEIQRTEQGDSAMYLCASSLVAGDGHNEQFFGPGTRLTVL.

This clone was observed a single time. This chain links TRBV5-1 with TRBJ2-7; 7 bases agree with TRBD2. Germline V gene lookup returns CDR1 SGHRS and CDR2 YFSETQ. With 3 bases clipped from V and 4 bases from J, the junction kept 1 base outside the gene matches. This CDR3 is 12 amino acids long. The CDR3 here is CASSSGGYEQYF. CDR3 sequence (DNA): TGCGCCAGCAGCTCCGGGGGGTACGAGCAGTACTTC.

The gene calls are TRBV11-3 and TRBJ1-2, with 9 nucleotides matching TRBD1. This CDR3 spans 14 amino acids. The V and J ends lost 1 base and 8 bases, in that order; junction bases with no gene match: 5. CDR1 and CDR2 from the germline V gene are SGHNT and YENEEA. CDR3 region: CASSLAGQGVGYTF. For the CDR3, the DNA is TGTGCCAGCAGCTTAGCGGGACAGGGAGTGGGCTACACCTTC. Full variable domain (missing parts from reference TRBV11-3 and TRBJ1-2): EAGVVQSPRYKIIEKKQPVAFWCNPISGHNTLYWYLQNLGQGPELLIRYENEEAVDDSQLPKDRFSAERLKGVDSTLKIQPAELGDSAVYLCASSLAGQGVGYTFGSGTRLTVV.

This clone was observed a handful of times. The chain carries TRBV14 and TRBJ1-2; 10 bases match TRBD1. The V and J ends lost 0 bases and 6 bases, in that order; junction bases with no gene match: 19. CDR1 is SGHDN, CDR2 FVKESK, per germline. The CDR3 sequence is 20 residues long. The CDR3 reads CASSQESRRTDRGLLDGYTF. The CDR3 DNA reads TGTGCCAGCAGCCAAGAAAGTAGAAGGACCGACAGGGGGCTATTAGATGGCTACACCTTC. The whole variable domain, remainder taken from reference TRBV14 and TRBJ1-2, is EAGVTQFPSHSVIEKGQTVTLRCDPISGHDNLYWYRRVMGKEIKFLLHFVKESKQDESGMPNNRFLAERTGGTYSTLKVQPAELEDSGVYFCASSQESRRTDRGLLDGYTFGSGTRLTVV.

This chain uses TRBV5-4 with TRBJ2-1, with D perhaps given as TRBD1 or TRBD2 (5 bases each). The V end lost 7 bases, the J end lost 6 bases, and 17 bases lay between the germline ends. There are 14 residues in the CDR3. Germline assignment: CDR1 SGHNT and CDR2 YYREEE (reference sequence). The CDR3 is CASGTPEAGNEQFF. The CDR3 DNA reads TGTGCCAGCGGGACGCCTGAGGCCGGCAATGAGCAGTTCTTC.

V and J are TRBV14 and TRBJ2-1; 11 nucleotides match TRBD2. The ends lost 2 bases at V and 4 bases at J; junction bases unmatched: 1. The germline gives CDR1 SGHDN, CDR2 FVKESK. The CDR3 runs to 15 residues. CDR3 in DNA: TGTGCCAGCAGCCAAACTAGCGGGGGTTACAATGAGCAGTTCTTC. Translated, it gives CASSQTSGGYNEQFF.

J is TRBJ1-1 and V is TRBV7-9; D call uncertain. V was shortened by 4 bases and J by 5 bases, with 11 bases between the two germline ends. The CDR3 length is 13 residues. Germline V gene data show CDR1 as SEHNR and CDR2 as FQNEAQ (reference sequence). This CDR3 is CASSSSGATEAFF. The CDR3 DNA sequence: TGTGCCAGCAGCTCCAGCGGCGCAACTGAAGCTTTCTTT.

This sequence joins TRBV27 and TRBJ1-4; 11 nucleotides agree with TRBD1. The CDR3 has 18 amino acids. Germline CDR1 and CDR2: MNHEY and SMNVEV (reference sequence). The V gene end was trimmed by 6 bases and the J gene end by 3 bases; junction bases not matched to a gene: 12. CDR3 protein: CASSRRRTGGVPNEKLFF. The CDR3 DNA sequence: TGTGCCAGCAGCCGCCGCAGGACAGGGGGCGTCCCTAATGAAAAACTGTTTTTT.

A few counts support this clone. The rearrangement links TRBV2 to TRBJ1-1; D ambiguous. The CDR3 spans 11 residues. Looked up from germline, CDR1 is SNHLY and CDR2 is FYNNEI. Between the trimmed V and J ends, which lost 1 base and 5 bases, there was a span of 2 bases. CDR3 in DNA: TGTGCCAGCAGTGAAGAGACTGAAGCTTTCTTT. This encodes CASSEETEAFF.

The chain employs TRBV27 and TRBJ2-1, with 7 bases aligning to TRBD2. Germline V gives CDR1 MNHEY, CDR2 SMNVEV (reference sequence). The CDR3 covers 15 residues. Trimming at V came to 3 bases and at J to 3 bases, leaving 5 bases not matched to a gene. The CDR3 protein is CASSFFGGNYNEQFF. The CDR3 DNA reads TGTGCCAGCAGTTTTTTCGGGGGGAACTACAATGAGCAGTTCTTC.

The chain links TRBV7-9 to TRBJ2-1; no definite D call. Per germline, CDR1 SEHNR and CDR2 FQNEAQ (reference sequence). The CDR3 loop spans 12 amino acids. CDR3 sequence reads: CEVRGWYNEQFF. DNA of the CDR3: TGTGAGGTGAGAGGATGGTACAATGAGCAGTTCTTC.

The V call is TRBV7-8, the J call TRBJ2-5, with D hard to call. CDR1 SGHVS and CDR2 FQNEAQ come from the germline V gene. The CDR3 is 14 amino acids. Trimming took 1 base from V and 1 from J, leaving 7 bases between them. CDR3 protein: CASSLENSQETQYF. CDR3 nucleotides: TGTGCCAGCAGCTTAGAAAACAGCCAAGAGACCCAGTACTTC.